This T cell receptor (beta chain) was retrieved from a study of shared clonotypes between healthy human individuals. Across the study: Donors had three CD4 naive, three CD4 memory, two CD8 naive and one CD8 memory plate apiece.

Per the germline V gene, CDR1 is SGHDN and CDR2 is FVKESK. This CDR3 has 13 residues. V lost 4 bases and J lost 6, with 13 bases in between. Per the authors' pipeline: As immunoSEQ supplied junction-only sequences (without quality scores), filtering differed. Clones were read by immunoSEQ multiplex PCR, and TCRdb kept only the in-frame ones, dropping some. V and J calls and clone size follow that table, whereas D and trimming were derived from the DNA. The sample records about 2.3 million clones, more than 80% being singletons. This chain links TRBV14 with TRBJ2-7; D is ambiguous. The sequencing input was naive CD4+ T cells from PBMCs. Subset here: CD45RA+ positively selected. This receptor was identified in a young man in good health. Some clones in this sample may be carry-over from other donors' samples. In nucleotides, the CDR3 is TGTGCCAGCAGCCGACTGAGGAGTGGCGAGCAGTACTTC. It is translated as CASSRLRSGEQYF.